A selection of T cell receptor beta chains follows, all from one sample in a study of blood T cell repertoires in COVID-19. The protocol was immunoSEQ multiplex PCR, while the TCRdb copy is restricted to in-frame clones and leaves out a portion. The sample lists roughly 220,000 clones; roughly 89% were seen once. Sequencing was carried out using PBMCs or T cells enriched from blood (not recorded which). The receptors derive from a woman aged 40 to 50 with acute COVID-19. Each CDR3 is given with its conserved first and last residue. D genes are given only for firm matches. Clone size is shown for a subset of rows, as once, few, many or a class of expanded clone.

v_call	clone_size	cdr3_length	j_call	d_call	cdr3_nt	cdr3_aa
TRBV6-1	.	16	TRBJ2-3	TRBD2	TGTGCCAGCAGTGAAGCTCAGCGGGGGGGCCGATATACGCAGTATTTT	CASSEAQRGGRYTQYF
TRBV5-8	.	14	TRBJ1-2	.	TGTGCCAGCCTATTTAGGCAGGGCAACTATGGCTACACCTTC	CASLFRQGNYGYTF
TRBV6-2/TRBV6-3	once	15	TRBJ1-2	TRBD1	TGTGCCAGCAGCCCCCGGGGCAGGGGGCACTGGGGCTACACCTTC	CASSPRGRGHWGYTF
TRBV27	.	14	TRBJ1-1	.	TGTGCCAGCAGTTTATCGAGCAGGGTCACTGAAGCTTTCTTT	CASSLSSRVTEAFF
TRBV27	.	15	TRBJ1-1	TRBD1	TGTGCCAGCAGTCGTCGTTCCGGGACAGGGTCTGAAGCTTTCTTT	CASSRRSGTGSEAFF
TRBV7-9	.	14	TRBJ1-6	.	TGTGCCAGCAGCTTAGGAGGTTATAATTCACCCCTCCACTTT	CASSLGGYNSPLHF
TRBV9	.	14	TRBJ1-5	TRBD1	TGTGCCAGCAGCGTAGGCACAGGGGATCAGCCCCAGCATTTT	CASSVGTGDQPQHF
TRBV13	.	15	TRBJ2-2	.	TGTGCCAGCAGCGATGACAGCCGCGCCACCGGGGAGCTGTTTTTT	CASSDDSRATGELFF
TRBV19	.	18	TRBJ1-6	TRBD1	TGTGCCAGTAGTCCGGGACAGGCAAGGGGCTCCTATAATTCACCCCTCCACTTT	CASSPGQARGSYNSPLHF
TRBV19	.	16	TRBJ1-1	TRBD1	TGTGCCAGTAGTACGGGGGGGACAGGGGTGAACACTGAAGCTTTCTTT	CASSTGGTGVNTEAFF
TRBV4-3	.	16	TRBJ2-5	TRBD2	TGCGCCAGCAGCCAAGATTTGGTAGCGGGGGGAGAGACCCAGTACTTC	CASSQDLVAGGETQYF
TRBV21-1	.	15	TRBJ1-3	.	TGTGCCAGCAGCCTTCGGACAGTCTCTGGAAACACCATATATTTT	CASSLRTVSGNTIYF
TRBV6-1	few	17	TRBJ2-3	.	TGTGCCAGCAGAGAAAGGAGGGAGCGCTACAACACAGATACGCAGTATTTT	CASRERRERYNTDTQYF